The TCR beta chain under discussion was sequenced for a study of blood T cell repertoires in COVID-19 (TCRdb year 2020). Study-level background: The collaborator samples originated in the United States, Italy and Spain and spanned the acute and convalescent phases of COVID-19. A de-identified subject ID, COVID-19 status, age in years and sex were almost always included in the sample metadata. Deeply sampled blood TCRbeta repertoires from subjects exposed to, actively infected with, or recovered from COVID-19 were included in the dataset. The repertoires were released in a freely available public database intended as a resource for research on the immune response to SARS-CoV-2. The samples were drawn from two sources: the first 160 participants of the ongoing ImmuneRACE study, and some 1,300 subjects contributed by 6 global collaborators. Where HLA class I and class II types were available, the types were taken from metadata supplied by the sample provider, not from assay-based typing. The material from the prospective study consisted of cDNA or gDNA derived from T cells, B-cell-depleted T cells, or PBMCs.

TCRbeta CDR3 regions were amplified from genomic DNA by means of the immunoSEQ Assay, a bias-controlled multiplex PCR. As for the authors' bioinformatics: The number of nucleated cells in each sample was estimated by amplification of reference gene primers within the assay. Sequence reads were collapsed and filtered to measure the absolute abundance of every unique TCRbeta CDR3 rearrangement. For each sample, productive Simpson clonality was calculated by taking the square root of Simpson's diversity index across productive rearrangements. Sourced from immuneACCESS, this table was stored by TCRdb with only in-frame sequences that have V and J called. A share of the clones is absent; for the studies checked, an unresolved V gene accounts for under half, and the remainder has no known explanation. V, J and clone size are those of that table, while D and trimming were read from the DNA. The table for this sample lists 250,000 to 300,000 clones; around 85% of them were counted only once. The ten largest clonotypes hold more than 10% of the sample.

At one collaborating source in Seattle, patients were enrolled during active infection and were followed longitudinally through the course of disease. Collaborating institutions collected whole blood in K2EDTA tubes following their own protocols. For TCRbeta analysis, collaborators shipped samples as frozen whole blood, isolated PBMCs, or DNA extracted from either of those sample types. Per the germline V gene (reference sequence), LNHNV is the CDR1 and YYDKDF is the CDR2. Trimming costs V 0 bases and J 6 bases, and their ends lie 12 bases apart. The CDR3 numbers 15 residues from cysteine through phenylalanine. Of all the DNA, just the CDR3 is kept, 45 bases in frame from base 1. Broad study findings and their caveats: How much clinical and demographic metadata was included differed by source and by participant, and the metadata was provided uncurated.

Turning to this clone: Its antigen target is currently unknown. No qualities accompany the bases; no much larger clone lies one base away.

The sequence was collected from a woman in her thirties with COVID-19, enrolled during active disease. The sample consisted of peripheral blood. The chain couples TRBV15 to TRBJ2-1; the D gene is perhaps TRBD2, from 7 matching bases. The base sequence is TGTGCCACCAGCAGAGATCGGGGAGGGGGCAATGAGCAGTTCTTC. The translation is CATSRDRGGGNEQFF.